This T cell receptor beta chain originates from a study of OX40 agonist ivuxolimab in advanced cancers. Study-level information: Patients were dosed intravenously with ivuxolimab at 0.01 to 10 mg/kg every 2 weeks. Two cutaneous melanoma patients and one hepatocellular carcinoma patient, three in all, had partial responses.

The CDR3 length is 11 residues. Germline V gives CDR1 MNHNS, CDR2 SASEGT. With respect to this clone: Its specificity is unknown.

Profiling relied on immunoSEQ multiplex PCR, and the TCRdb table lists in-frame clones only, not all of them. The sample holds tens of thousands of clones, over 85% seen once. General observations from the study: Among some nonresponders, normalized T-cell clonal expansion was also low.

The sequenced sample was CD4+ or CD8+ T cells sorted from blood, obtained in a trial of the OX40 agonist ivuxolimab. J is TRBJ1-3 and V is TRBV6-1; D is perhaps TRBD1 (6 bases). The TCR sequence derives from an adult with an advanced solid tumor such as melanoma, head and neck, liver or kidney cancer. The CDR3 reads CGTDSGNTIYF. The DNA of the CDR3 is TGTGGGACAGACTCTGGAAACACCATATATTTT.